The following is a TCR beta chain sequence with its context. The antigen remains undetermined. Clones were read by immunoSEQ multiplex PCR, and TCRdb kept only the in-frame ones, dropping some. Among about 1.5 million clones listed, around 97% were seen once. Negatively enriched CD4+ T cells were divided by CD45RA into naive and memory. These data come from a study of shared clonotypes between healthy human individuals. Study summary: CD4 naive and CD4 memory each took three plates per donor, while CD8 naive took two and CD8 memory one. Study-wide findings and caveats: At large depth, rarefaction still showed sorted-subset sequencing to be incomplete.

The source is a man aged 25-45 years in good health. Sequencing input: naive CD4+ T cells sorted from blood. Specified subset: CD45RA+ positively selected.

This CDR3 is CASSFTPTGPPYEQYF. The DNA of the CDR3 is TGCGCCAGCAGCTTTACCCCGACAGGACCACCCTACGAGCAGTACTTC. This chain connects TRBV5-1 to TRBJ2-7, with D possibly being TRBD1 (6 bases). The CDR3 spans 16 residues. CDR1 and CDR2 from the germline V gene are SGHRS and YFSETQ. Trimming shortened V by 2 bases and J by 2 bases, and 17 bases separated the two germline ends.